This T cell receptor beta chain came from a study of T-cell memory formation after mild COVID-19. This clonotype was recorded a few times. In TCRdb, the 5' RACE reads were re-called with MiXCR into one record per CDR3 protein. The profile shows roughly 340,000 distinct CDR3 sequences, around a sixth of them singletons. Per the germline V gene, CDR1 is DFQATT and CDR2 is SNEGSKA (reference sequence). With 1 base removed from V and 3 bases from J, the gap between germline ends came to 15 bases. CDR3 length equals 16 residues. Sequenced input: PBMCs or a T cell subset sorted from them (not recorded which). This receptor was obtained from a man between 18 and 35 years old who had mild COVID-19 (a few samples of this study predate the infection). Cell type and time point are not known. The chain has TRBV20-1 and TRBJ2-2; perhaps TRBD1 as D (6 bases). The CDR3 nucleotides read TGCAGTGCTAGAGGGGGCGCAGGGGCCTACACCGGGGAGCTGTTTTTT. Amino acids: CSARGGAGAYTGELFF.